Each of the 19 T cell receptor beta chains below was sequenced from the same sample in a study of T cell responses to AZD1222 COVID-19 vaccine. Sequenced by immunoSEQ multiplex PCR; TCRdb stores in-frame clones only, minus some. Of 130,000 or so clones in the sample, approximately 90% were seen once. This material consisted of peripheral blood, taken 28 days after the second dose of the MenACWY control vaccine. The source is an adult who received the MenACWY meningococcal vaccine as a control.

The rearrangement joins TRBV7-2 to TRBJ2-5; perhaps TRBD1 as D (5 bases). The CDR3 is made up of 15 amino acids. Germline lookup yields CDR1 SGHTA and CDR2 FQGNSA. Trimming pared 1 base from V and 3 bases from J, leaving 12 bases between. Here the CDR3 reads CASSLVLGLKETQYF. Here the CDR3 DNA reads TGTGCCAGCAGCTTAGTGCTGGGGCTTAAAGAGACCCAGTACTTC.

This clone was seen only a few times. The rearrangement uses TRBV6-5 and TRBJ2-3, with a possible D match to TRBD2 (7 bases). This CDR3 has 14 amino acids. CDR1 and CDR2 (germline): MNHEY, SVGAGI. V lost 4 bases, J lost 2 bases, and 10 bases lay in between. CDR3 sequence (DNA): TGTGCCAGCAGTTGGGGGGGGGCCACAGATACGCAGTATTTT. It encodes CASSWGGATDTQYF.

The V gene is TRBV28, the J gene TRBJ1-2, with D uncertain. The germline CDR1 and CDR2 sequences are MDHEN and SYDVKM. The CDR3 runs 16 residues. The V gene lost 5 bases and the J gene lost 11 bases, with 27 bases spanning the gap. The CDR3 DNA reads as TGTGCCAGCAGTCCCTTTCCTCGGCGGCACTGGGGTATATACACCTTC. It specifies CASSPFPRRHWGIYTF.

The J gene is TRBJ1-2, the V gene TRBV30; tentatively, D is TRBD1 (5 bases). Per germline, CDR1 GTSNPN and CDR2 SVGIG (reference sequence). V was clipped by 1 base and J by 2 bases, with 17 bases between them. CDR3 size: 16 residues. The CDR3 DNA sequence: TGTGCCTGGAGTGGGGACTCTTTGGGACGGAACTATGGCTACACCTTC. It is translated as CAWSGDSLGRNYGYTF.

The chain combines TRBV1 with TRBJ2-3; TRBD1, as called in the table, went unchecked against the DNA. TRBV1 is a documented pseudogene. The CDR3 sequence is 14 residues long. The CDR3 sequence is CTSSSLGGTDTQYF. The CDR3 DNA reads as TGCACCAGCAGCAGTCTGGGCGGCACAGATACGCAGTATTTT.

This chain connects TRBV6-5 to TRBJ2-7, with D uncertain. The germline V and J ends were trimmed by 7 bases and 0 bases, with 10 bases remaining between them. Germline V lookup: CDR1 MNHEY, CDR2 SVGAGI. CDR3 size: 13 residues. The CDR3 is CASTLGVSYEQYF. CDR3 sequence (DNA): TGTGCCAGCACTCTGGGCGTCTCCTACGAGCAGTACTTC.

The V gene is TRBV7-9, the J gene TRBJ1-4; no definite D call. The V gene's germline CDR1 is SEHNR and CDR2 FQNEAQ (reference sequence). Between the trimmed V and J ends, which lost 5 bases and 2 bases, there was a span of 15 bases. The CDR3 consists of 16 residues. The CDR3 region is CASSRISGFTNEKLFF. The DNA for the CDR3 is TGTGCCAGCAGCCGGATTTCGGGATTTACTAATGAAAAACTGTTTTTT.

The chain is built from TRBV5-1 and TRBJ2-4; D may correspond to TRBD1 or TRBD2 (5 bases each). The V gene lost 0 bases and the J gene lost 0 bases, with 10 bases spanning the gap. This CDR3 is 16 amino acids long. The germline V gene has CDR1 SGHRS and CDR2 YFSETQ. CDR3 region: CASSLGGALAKNIQYF. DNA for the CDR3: TGCGCCAGCAGCTTGGGAGGGGCGCTAGCCAAAAACATTCAGTACTTC.

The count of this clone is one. Written as DNA, the CDR3 is TGTGCCACCAGTGACTGGGACACCACAAGGGAGCAGTTCTTC. Residues: CATSDWDTTREQFF. J is TRBJ2-1 and V is TRBV24-1; D is perhaps TRBD1 (6 bases). Germline lookup yields CDR1 KGHDR and CDR2 SFDVKD. V dropped 4 bases and J dropped 10 bases, with 16 bases sitting between them. There are 14 residues in the CDR3.

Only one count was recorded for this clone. This CDR3 reads CATSRDPNSNYGYTF. The CDR3 DNA sequence: TGTGCCACCAGCAGAGATCCCAATAGTAACTATGGCTACACCTTC. V and J are TRBV15 and TRBJ1-2; D remains unclear. The germline gives CDR1 LNHNV, CDR2 YYDKDF (reference sequence). The CDR3 consists of 15 residues. Trimming took off 0 bases at V and 1 base at J, with 9 bases between the two ends.

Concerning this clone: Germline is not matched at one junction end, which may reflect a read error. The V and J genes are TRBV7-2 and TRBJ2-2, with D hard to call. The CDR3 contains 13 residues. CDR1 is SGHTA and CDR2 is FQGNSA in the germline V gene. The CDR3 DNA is TGTGCCAGCAGCTTTAGGAACGCCGGGGAGCTGTTTTTT. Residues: CASSFRNAGELFF.

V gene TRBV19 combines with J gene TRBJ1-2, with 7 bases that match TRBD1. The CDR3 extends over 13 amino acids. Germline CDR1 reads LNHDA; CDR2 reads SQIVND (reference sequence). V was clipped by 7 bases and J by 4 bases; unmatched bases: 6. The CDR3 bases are TGTGCCAGTACCTTGACAGGGACCTATGGCTACACCTTC. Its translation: CASTLTGTYGYTF.

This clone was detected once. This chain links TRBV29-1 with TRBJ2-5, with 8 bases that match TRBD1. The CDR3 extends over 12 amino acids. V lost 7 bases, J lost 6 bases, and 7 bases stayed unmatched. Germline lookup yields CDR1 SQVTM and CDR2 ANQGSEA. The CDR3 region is CSGGTGGKTQYF. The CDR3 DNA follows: TGCAGCGGGGGGACAGGAGGGAAGACCCAGTACTTC. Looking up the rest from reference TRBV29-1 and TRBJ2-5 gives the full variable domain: SAVISQKPSRDICQRGTSLTIQCQVDSQVTMMFWYRQQPGQSLTLIATANQGSEATYESGFVIDKFPISRPNLTFSTLTVSNMSPEDSSIYLCSGGTGGKTQYFGPGTRLLVL.

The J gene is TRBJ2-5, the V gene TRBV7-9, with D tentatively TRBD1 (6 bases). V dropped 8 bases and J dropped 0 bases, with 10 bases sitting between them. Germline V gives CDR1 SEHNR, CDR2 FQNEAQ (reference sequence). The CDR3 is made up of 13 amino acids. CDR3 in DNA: TGTGCCAGCCAAGAGGGGGACCAAGAGACCCAGTACTTC. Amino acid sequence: CASQEGDQETQYF. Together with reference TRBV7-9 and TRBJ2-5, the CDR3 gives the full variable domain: DTGVSQNPRHKITKRGQNVTFRCDPISEHNRLYWYRQTLGQGPEFLTYFQNEAQLEKSRLLSDRFSAERPKGSFSTLEIQRTEQGDSAMYLCASQEGDQETQYFGPGTRLLVL.

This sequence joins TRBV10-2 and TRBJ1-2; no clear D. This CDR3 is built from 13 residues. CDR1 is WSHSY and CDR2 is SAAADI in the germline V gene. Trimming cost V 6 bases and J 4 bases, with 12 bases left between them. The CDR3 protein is CASRSGEAYGYTF. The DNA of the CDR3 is TGCGCCAGCAGGTCCGGGGAAGCCTATGGCTACACCTTC.

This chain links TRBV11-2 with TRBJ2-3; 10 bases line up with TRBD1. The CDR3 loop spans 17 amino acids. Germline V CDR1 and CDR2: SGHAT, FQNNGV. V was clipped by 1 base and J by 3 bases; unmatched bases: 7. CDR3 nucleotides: TGTGCCAGCAGCTTAGCTTTCGGGACAGGGGAAACAGATACGCAGTATTTT. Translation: CASSLAFGTGETDTQYF.

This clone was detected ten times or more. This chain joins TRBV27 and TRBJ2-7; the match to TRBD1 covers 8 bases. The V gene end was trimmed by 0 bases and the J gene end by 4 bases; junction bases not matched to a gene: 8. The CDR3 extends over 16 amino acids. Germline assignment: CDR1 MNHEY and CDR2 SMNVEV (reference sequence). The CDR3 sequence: CASSLSSGQGLYEQYF. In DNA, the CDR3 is TGTGCCAGCAGTTTATCGTCTGGACAGGGCCTTTACGAGCAGTACTTC.

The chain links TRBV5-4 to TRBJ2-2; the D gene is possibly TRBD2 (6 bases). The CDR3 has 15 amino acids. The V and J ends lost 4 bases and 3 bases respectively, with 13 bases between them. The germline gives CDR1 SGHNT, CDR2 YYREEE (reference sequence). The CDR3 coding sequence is TGTGCCAGCAGCCGGGGGACTTCGGACACCGGGGAGCTGTTTTTT. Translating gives CASSRGTSDTGELFF.

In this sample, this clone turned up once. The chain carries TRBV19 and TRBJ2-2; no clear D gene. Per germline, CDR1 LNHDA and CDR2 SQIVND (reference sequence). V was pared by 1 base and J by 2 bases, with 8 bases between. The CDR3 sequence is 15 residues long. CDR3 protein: CASSIGQVNTGELFF. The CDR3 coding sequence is TGTGCCAGTAGTATAGGGCAGGTTAACACCGGGGAGCTGTTTTTT.